This T cell receptor beta chain was sequenced during a study of T cells after yellow fever vaccination. Study-wide results and limits: Post-booster repertoires again held most primary-vaccination clones (around 95% CD4, 85% to 90% CD8).

CDR3 length: 16 amino acids. Per germline, CDR1 ENHRY and CDR2 SYGVKD. With 0 bases removed from V and 2 bases from J, the gap between germline ends came to 12 bases. Worth noting for this clonotype: Its cognate antigen is unknown.

TCRdb independently ran MiXCR on the 5' RACE reads; one entry per CDR3 protein. Of 250,000 to 350,000 distinct CDR3 sequences listed, 6.8% are singletons. This chain connects TRBV10-3 to TRBJ2-3, with D perhaps TRBD1 or TRBD2 (6 bases each). The sequences come from PBMCs, collected about 49 days after the first yellow fever vaccination. The clonotype originates from a man between 18 and 29 years old who received the YFV17D yellow fever vaccine. CDR3 sequence: CAISESRGRVTDTQYF. The CDR3 DNA is TGTGCCATCAGTGAGTCCCGGGGGCGCGTCACAGATACGCAGTATTTT.